A single T cell receptor (beta chain) is shown here with its context. The antigen remains undetermined. The data belong to a study of T cells in Graves' hyperthyroidism and ophthalmopathy. Study-wide findings and caveats: Model-based prediction identified ophthalmopathy a median around 6.5 months prior to its onset. Ophthalmopathy and stable hyperthyroidism were told apart by a 13 V-J model.

In germline, CDR1 is SQVTM, CDR2 ANQGSEA. This CDR3 is 13 amino acids long. V lost 3 bases and J 4 bases, leaving 13 bases between the germline ends. Hyperthyroidism patients were newly diagnosed, had disease duration under 2 months, and were aged 18 to 65 years. Source material for PBMCs was about 11 ml fresh peripheral blood. The source material, RNA transcripts, was used to amplify TCR beta CDR3 regions. With the HTBI primer set, the TCR CDR3 went through a first round of RT-PCR. TCRdb re-called the multiplex PCR reads through MiXCR, storing one row per CDR3 protein. In the table there are 360,000 or so distinct CDR3 sequences, about 18% of which are singletons.

This sequence originates from a woman younger than 30 with Graves' hyperthyroidism. The rearrangement uses TRBV29-1 and TRBJ2-7, with D uncertain. The source material was blood. The CDR3 spells CSVEIGPVYEQYF. CDR3 bases: TGCAGCGTTGAGATTGGACCTGTTTACGAGCAGTACTTC.